The rows below give T cell receptor beta chains drawn from one sample of a study of blood T cells in healthy people across ages. TCRdb re-called the 5' RACE reads through MiXCR, storing one row per CDR3 protein. Among approximately 730,000 distinct CDR3 sequences, around 46% were seen once, and the ten largest hold under 25%. The sample comprised blood. Source of these receptors: a woman aged 55-69 years in good health. The conserved cysteine and the conserved F or W are not part of the CDR3 here.

>TRBV10-3
AIRPGQEQPQH
>TRBV9
ASSERGQSSYEQY
>TRBV7-2
ASSPGIREQETQY
>TRBV7-2
ASSSIILQGHEQF
>TRBV21-1
ASSKGGAGGLDQETQF
>TRBV20-1
SAREPSGYNEQF
>TRBV5-1
ASNQRDSSNNEQF
>TRBV12-3/TRBV12-4
ASSLASLNTEAF
>TRBV6-2/TRBV6-3
ATTGTGVYNEQY
>TRBV19
ASSRTSGGVDEQF
>TRBV11-2
ASSVMGQGQY
>TRBV3-1
ASSQPGTGDEAF
>TRBV28
ASRRRKGLSGNTEAF
>TRBV5-1
ASSSLVARSVDTQY
>TRBV12-3/TRBV12-4
ASSSRDRNQPQH
>TRBV6-5
ASSLDQSSYNEQY
>TRBV10-3
AISEREGDNEQF
>TRBV20-1
SANLGQGRAF
>TRBV5-1
ASKGNRQYEQY
>TRBV4-3
ASSQGTTYEQY
>TRBV2
ASSQGDNTEAF
>TRBV6-5
ASSPGFEKLF
>TRBV4-2
ASSQDGLAAETQY
>TRBV29-1
SVQGLAGGWAKNIQY
>TRBV25-1
ASSVAGGWETQY
>TRBV20-1
CANIGETQY
>TRBV27
ASSSGRGAGYT
>TRBV10-3
AISEPYGTGDDSGMVEQF
>TRBV5-1
ASSRDSSYNSPLH
>TRBV5-1
ASSPLLAGGNEQF
>TRBV6-4
ASTTSFAGHSYEQY
>TRBV3-1
ASSQLGGREPDTQY
>TRBV14
ASSPLGGIAYNEQY
>TRBV28
ASSAGQHFCEQY
>TRBV7-2
AGSKVGVLNTGELF
>TRBV12-3/TRBV12-4
ASSFALAGANVLT
>TRBV7-3
ASSLHGDSGGASSTGELF
>TRBV20-1
SARDLRGGADEQF
>TRBV6-1
ASSESGQTYEQY
>TRBV29-1
SVGGDSFSYEQY
>TRBV27
ASSTTGGANTEAF
>TRBV7-2
ASSNSGASLYGYT
>TRBV7-2
ASSPSFRSRSYNEQF
>TRBV28
ASSLTGLAAYNEQY
>TRBV29-1
SPPPAF